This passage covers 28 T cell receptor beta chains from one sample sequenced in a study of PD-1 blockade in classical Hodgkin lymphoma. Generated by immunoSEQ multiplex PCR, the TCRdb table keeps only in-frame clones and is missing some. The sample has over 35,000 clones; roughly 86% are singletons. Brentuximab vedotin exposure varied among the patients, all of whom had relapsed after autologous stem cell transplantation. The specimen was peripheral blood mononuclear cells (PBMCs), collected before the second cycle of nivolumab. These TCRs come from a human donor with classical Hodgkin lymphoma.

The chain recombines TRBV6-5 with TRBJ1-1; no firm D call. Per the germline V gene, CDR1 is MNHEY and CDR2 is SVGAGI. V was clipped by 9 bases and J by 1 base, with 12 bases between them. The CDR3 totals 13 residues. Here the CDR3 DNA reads TGTGCCAGTAGCTTTTCTCGGAACACTGAAGCTTTCTTT. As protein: CASSFSRNTEAFF.

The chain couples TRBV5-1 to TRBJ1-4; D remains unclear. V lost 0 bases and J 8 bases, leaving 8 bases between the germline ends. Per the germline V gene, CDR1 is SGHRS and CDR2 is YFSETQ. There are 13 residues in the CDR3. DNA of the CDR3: TGCGCCAGCAGCTTGGTTGGGGAGGAAAAACTGTTTTTT. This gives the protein CASSLVGEEKLFF.

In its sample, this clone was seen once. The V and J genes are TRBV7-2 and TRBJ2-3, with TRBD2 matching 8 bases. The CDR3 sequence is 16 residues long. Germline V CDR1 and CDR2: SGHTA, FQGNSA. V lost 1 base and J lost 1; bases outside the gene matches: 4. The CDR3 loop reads CASSLVPRGGTDTQYF. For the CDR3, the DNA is TGTGCCAGCAGCTTAGTCCCGCGGGGGGGCACAGATACGCAGTATTTT.

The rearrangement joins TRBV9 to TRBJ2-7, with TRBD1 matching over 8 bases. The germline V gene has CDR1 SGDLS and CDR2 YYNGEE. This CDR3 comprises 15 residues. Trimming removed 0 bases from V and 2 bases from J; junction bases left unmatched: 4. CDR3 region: CASSVGGTGPYEQYF. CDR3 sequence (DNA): TGTGCCAGCAGCGTAGGGGGGACAGGACCCTACGAGCAGTACTTC.

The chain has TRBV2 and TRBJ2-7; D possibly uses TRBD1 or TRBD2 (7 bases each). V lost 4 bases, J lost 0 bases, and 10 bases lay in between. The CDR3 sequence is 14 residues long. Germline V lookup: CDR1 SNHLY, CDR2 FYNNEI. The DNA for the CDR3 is TGTGCCAGCAGTGGCAGGGGGGGCTCCTACGAGCAGTACTTC. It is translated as CASSGRGGSYEQYF.

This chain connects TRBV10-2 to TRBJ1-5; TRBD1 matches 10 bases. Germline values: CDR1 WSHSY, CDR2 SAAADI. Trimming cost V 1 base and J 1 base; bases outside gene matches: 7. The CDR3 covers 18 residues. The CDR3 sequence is CASSEWTGGAGSNQPQHF. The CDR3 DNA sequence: TGCGCCAGCAGTGAGTGGACAGGGGGGGCTGGAAGCAATCAGCCCCAGCATTTT.

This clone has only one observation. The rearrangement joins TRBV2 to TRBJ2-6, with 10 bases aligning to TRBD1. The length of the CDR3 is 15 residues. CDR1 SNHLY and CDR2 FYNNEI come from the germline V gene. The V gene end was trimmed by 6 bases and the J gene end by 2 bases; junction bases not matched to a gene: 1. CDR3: CASRDRGPGANVLTF. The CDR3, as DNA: TGTGCCAGCAGAGACAGGGGGCCTGGGGCCAACGTCCTGACTTTC.

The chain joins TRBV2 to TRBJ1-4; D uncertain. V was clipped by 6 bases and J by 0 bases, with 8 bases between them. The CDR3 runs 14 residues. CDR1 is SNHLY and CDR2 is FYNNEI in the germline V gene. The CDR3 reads CASRGGSTNEKLFF. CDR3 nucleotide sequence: TGTGCCAGCAGAGGCGGGTCAACTAATGAAAAACTGTTTTTT.

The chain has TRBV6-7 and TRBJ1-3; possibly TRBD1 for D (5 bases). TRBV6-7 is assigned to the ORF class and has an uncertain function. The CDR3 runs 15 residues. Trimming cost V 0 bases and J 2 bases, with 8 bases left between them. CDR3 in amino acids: CASSYSGGAGNTIYF. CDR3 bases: TGTGCCAGCAGTTACTCTGGGGGGGCTGGAAACACCATATATTTT.

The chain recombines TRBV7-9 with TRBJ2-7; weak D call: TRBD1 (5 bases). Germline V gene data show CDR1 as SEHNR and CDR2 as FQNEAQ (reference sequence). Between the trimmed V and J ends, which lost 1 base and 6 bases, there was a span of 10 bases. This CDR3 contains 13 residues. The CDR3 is CASSLDRFVEQYF. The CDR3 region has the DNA TGTGCCAGCAGCTTAGACAGGTTTGTCGAGCAGTACTTC. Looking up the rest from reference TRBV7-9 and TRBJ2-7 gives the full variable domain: DTGVSQNPRHKITKRGQNVTFRCDPISEHNRLYWYRQTLGQGPEFLTYFQNEAQLEKSRLLSDRFSAERPKGSFSTLEIQRTEQGDSAMYLCASSLDRFVEQYFGPGTRLTVT.

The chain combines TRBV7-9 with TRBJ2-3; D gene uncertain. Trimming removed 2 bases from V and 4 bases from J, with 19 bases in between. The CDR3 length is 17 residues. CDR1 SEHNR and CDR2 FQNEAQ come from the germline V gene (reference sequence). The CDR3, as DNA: TGTGCCAGCAGCTTACTCCGGGCGGCGCTTGTCGCAGATACGCAGTATTTT. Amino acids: CASSLLRAALVADTQYF.

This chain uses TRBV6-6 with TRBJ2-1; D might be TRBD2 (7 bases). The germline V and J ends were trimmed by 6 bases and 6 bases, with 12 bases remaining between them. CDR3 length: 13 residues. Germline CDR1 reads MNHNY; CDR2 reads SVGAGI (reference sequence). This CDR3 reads CASRNGGRNEQFF. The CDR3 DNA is TGTGCCAGCAGGAACGGGGGGCGCAATGAGCAGTTCTTC.

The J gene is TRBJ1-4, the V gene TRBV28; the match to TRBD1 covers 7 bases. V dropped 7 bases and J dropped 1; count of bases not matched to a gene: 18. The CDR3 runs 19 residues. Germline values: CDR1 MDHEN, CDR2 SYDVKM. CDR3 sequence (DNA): TGTGCCAGCATAGGGGGTTGGAACAGGGGACGAGAAACTAATGAAAAACTGTTTTTT. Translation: CASIGGWNRGRETNEKLFF.

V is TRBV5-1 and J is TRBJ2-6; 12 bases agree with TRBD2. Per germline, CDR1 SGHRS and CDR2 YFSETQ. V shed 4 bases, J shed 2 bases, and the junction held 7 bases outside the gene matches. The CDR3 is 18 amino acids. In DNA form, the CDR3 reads TGCGCCAGCAGCCCGACTAGCGGGAGATCCCCTGGGGCCAACGTCCTGACTTTC. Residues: CASSPTSGRSPGANVLTF.

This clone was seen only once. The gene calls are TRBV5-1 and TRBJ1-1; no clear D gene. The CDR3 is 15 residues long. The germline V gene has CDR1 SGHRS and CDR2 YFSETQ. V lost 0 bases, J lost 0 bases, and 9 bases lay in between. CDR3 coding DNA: TGCGCCAGCAGCTTGGCCGGGTCACTGAACACTGAAGCTTTCTTT. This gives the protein CASSLAGSLNTEAFF.

CDR3 DNA: TGTGCCAGCAGCTTAGAGGGCTATACCAATGAGCAGTTCTTC. Residues: CASSLEGYTNEQFF. V gene TRBV7-2 combines with J gene TRBJ2-1; D remains unclear. This CDR3 has 14 amino acids. The V end lost 1 base, the J end lost 6 bases, and 10 bases lay between the germline ends. Germline loops: CDR1 SGHTA, CDR2 FQGNSA.

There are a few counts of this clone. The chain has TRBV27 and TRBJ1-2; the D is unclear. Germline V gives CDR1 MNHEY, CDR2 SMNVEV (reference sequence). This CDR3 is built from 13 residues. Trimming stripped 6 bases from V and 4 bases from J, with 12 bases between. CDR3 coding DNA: TGTGCCAGCAGCCCGGCGGGTATCTATGGCTACACCTTC. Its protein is CASSPAGIYGYTF.

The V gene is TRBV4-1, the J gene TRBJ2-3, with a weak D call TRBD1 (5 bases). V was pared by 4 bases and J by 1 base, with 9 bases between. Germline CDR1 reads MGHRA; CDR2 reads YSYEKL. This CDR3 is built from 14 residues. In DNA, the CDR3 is TGCGCCAGCAGCCCCCAGACAGGCACAGATACGCAGTATTTT. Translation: CASSPQTGTDTQYF.

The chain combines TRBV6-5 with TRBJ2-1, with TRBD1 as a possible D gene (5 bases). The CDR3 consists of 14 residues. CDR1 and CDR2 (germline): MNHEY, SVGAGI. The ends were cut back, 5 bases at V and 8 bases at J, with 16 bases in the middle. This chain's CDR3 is CASSPLWGHHEQFF. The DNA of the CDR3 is TGTGCCAGCAGTCCCTTGTGGGGCCATCATGAGCAGTTCTTC.

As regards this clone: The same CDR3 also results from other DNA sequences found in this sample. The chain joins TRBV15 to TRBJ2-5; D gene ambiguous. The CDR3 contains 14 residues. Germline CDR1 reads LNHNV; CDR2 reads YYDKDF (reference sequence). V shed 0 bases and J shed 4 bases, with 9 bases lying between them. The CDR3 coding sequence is TGTGCCACCAGCAGAGATCTGGCGGCAGAGACCCAGTACTTC. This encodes CATSRDLAAETQYF.

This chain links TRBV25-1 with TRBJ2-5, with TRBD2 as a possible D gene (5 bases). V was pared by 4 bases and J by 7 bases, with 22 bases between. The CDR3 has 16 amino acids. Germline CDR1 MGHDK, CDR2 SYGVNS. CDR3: CASSGGQMLASWTQYF. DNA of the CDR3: TGTGCCAGCAGTGGAGGCCAGATGCTAGCTTCGTGGACCCAGTACTTC.

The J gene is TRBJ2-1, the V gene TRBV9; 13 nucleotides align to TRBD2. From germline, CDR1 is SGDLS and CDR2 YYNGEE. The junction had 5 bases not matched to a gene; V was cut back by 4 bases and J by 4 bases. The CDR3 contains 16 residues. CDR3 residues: CASSPRLAGGYNEQFF. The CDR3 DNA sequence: TGTGCCAGCAGCCCTCGACTAGCGGGGGGATACAATGAGCAGTTCTTC.

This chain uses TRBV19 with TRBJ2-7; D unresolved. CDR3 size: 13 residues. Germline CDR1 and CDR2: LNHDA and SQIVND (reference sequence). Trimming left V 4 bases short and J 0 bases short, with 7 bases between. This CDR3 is CASSKDGSYEQYF. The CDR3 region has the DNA TGTGCCAGTAGTAAGGACGGCTCCTACGAGCAGTACTTC.

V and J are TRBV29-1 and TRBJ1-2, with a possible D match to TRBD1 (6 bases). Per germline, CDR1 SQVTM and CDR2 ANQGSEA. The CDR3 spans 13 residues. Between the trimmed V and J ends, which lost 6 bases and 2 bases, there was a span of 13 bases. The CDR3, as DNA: TGCAGCGTGTCCGGGACACGCAACTATGGCTACACCTTC. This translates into CSVSGTRNYGYTF.

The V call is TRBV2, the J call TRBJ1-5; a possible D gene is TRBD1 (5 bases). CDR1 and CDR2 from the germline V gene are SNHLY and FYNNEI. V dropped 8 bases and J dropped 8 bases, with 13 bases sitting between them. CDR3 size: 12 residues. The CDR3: CASGRDAEPQHF. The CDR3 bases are TGTGCCAGCGGCAGGGACGCGGAGCCCCAGCATTTT. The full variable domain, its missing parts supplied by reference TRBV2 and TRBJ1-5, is EPEVTQTPSHQVTQMGQEVILRCVPISNHLYFYWYRQILGQKVEFLVSFYNNEISEKSEIFDDQFSVERPDGSNFTLKIRSTKLEDSAMYFCASGRDAEPQHFGDGTRLSIL.

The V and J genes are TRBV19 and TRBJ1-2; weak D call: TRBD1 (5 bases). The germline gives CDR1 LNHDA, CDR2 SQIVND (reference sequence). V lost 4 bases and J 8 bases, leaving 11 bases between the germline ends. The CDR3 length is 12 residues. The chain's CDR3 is CASSKAGNGYTF. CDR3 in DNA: TGTGCCAGTAGTAAAGCAGGGAACGGCTACACCTTC.

The CDR3 DNA reads as TGCGCCAGCAGCTGGGACCCTGAGGGGTATGGCTACACCTTC. It encodes CASSWDPEGYGYTF. The V gene is TRBV5-1, the J gene TRBJ1-2; possibly TRBD1 for D (5 bases). Trimming stripped 3 bases from V and 5 bases from J, with 14 bases between. This CDR3 has 14 amino acids. The germline V gene has CDR1 SGHRS and CDR2 YFSETQ. Full variable domain (missing parts from reference TRBV5-1 and TRBJ1-2): KAGVTQTPRYLIKTRGQQVTLSCSPISGHRSVSWYQQTPGQGLQFLFEYFSETQRNKGNFPGRFSGRQFSNSRSEMNVSTLELGDSALYLCASSWDPEGYGYTFGSGTRLTVV.

The CDR3 coding sequence is TGTGCCAGTGCTCAGTGGGGGGTTACGAAGGATACGCAGTATTTT. It encodes CASAQWGVTKDTQYF. The rearrangement joins TRBV27 to TRBJ2-3, with D possibly TRBD2 on 6 matching bases. The CDR3 length is 15 residues. Germline CDR1 MNHEY, CDR2 SMNVEV (reference sequence). V shed 9 bases and J shed 6 bases, with 22 bases lying between them.